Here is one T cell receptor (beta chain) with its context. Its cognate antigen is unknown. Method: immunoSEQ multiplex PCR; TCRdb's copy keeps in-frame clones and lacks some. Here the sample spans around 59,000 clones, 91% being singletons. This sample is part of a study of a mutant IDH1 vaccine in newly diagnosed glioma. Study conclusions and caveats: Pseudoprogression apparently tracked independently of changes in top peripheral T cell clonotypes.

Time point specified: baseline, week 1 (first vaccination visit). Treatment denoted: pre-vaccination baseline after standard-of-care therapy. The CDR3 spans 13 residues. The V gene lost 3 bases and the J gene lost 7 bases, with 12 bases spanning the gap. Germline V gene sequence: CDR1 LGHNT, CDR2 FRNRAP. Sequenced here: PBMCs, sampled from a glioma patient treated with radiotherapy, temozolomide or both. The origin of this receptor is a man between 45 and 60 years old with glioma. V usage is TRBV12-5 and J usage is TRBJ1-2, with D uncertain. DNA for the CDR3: TGTGCTAGTGGTTTAGGATTAGGAGGTGGCTACACCTTC. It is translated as CASGLGLGGGYTF. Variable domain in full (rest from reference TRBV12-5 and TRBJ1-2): DARVTQTPRHKVTEMGQEVTMRCQPILGHNTVFWYRQTMMQGLELLAYFRNRAPLDDSGMPKDRFSAEMPDATLATLKIQPSEPRDSAVYFCASGLGLGGGYTFGSGTRLTVV.